The 24 T cell receptor beta chains presented below share a single source sample, sequenced in a study of response to subunit inactivated influenza vaccine. MiXCR, run by TCRdb on the RT-PCR reads, gives a single entry per CDR3 protein. Among about 170,000 distinct CDR3 sequences listed, roughly 12% were seen once. This sample was also put to use in a study of T cells expressing NK-cell markers. From that report: cDNA encoding TCR beta was synthesized via 5'RACE template switching incorporating UMIs.

The sample in question was CD8+ T cells sorted from PBMCs, obtained approximately 13 days after vaccination. The receptors stem from a man in his fifties who received an inactivated influenza vaccine.

The sample holds a few counts of this clonotype. The rearrangement links TRBV4-3 to TRBJ1-3, with D maybe TRBD1 (6 bases). V lost 1 base and J lost 7, with 14 bases in between. CDR1 is LGHNA, CDR2 YSLEER, per germline. The CDR3 has 15 residues. The CDR3: CASSQVSGQKNTIYF. The CDR3 DNA reads TGCGCCAGCAGCCAAGTTAGTGGACAGAAGAACACCATATATTTT.

The chain recombines TRBV11-1 with TRBJ1-1, with D possibly being TRBD1 (6 bases). The CDR3 runs to 13 residues. CDR1 is SGHAT, CDR2 FQDESV, per germline (reference sequence). V lost 0 bases and J 6 bases, leaving 8 bases between the germline ends. This chain's CDR3 is CASSLARTAEAFF. The DNA for the CDR3 is TGTGCCAGCAGCTTAGCGAGGACAGCTGAAGCTTTCTTT.

This clonotype was recorded many times. V usage is TRBV29-1 and J usage is TRBJ2-3; D remains unclear. There are 10 residues in the CDR3. Germline values: CDR1 SQVTM, CDR2 ANQGSEA. The V end lost 5 bases, the J end lost 2 bases, and 2 bases lay between the germline ends. The CDR3 loop reads CSVSTDTQYF. DNA of the CDR3: TGCAGCGTTTCCACAGATACGCAGTATTTT.

The V and J genes are TRBV7-9 and TRBJ2-4; maybe TRBD1 (6 bases). V was pared by 3 bases and J by 1 base, with 13 bases between. There are 16 residues in the CDR3. Per the germline V gene, CDR1 is SEHNR and CDR2 is FQNEAQ (reference sequence). The CDR3 DNA is TGTGCCAGCAGCTTGGTTGGGGGCTTGGCCAAAAACATTCAGTACTTC. The encoded protein is CASSLVGGLAKNIQYF.

This clonotype was counted between two and nine times. The chain uses TRBV6-5 and TRBJ2-1, with D possibly TRBD1 on 5 matching bases. CDR3 length: 15 amino acids. Trimming stripped 2 bases from V and 3 bases from J, with 11 bases between. Germline CDR1 reads MNHEY; CDR2 reads SVGAGI. The DNA of the CDR3 is TGTGCCAGCAGTTACGGGGCATCGGTCTACAATGAGCAGTTCTTC. It codes for CASSYGASVYNEQFF.

The CDR3 loop is CATSAIGQRLAKNIQYF. Here the CDR3 DNA reads TGTGCCACCAGTGCCATAGGGCAGAGGTTAGCCAAAAACATTCAGTACTTC. The chain is built from TRBV24-1 and TRBJ2-4; D not resolved. The CDR3 loop spans 17 amino acids. Per the germline V gene, CDR1 is KGHDR and CDR2 is SFDVKD. V was cut by 5 bases and J by 0 bases, with 16 bases left in between.

The chain combines TRBV12-3 or TRBV12-4 with TRBJ2-3, with 7 bases fitting TRBD1. The CDR3 extends over 15 amino acids. The V gene end was trimmed by 6 bases and the J gene end by 1 base; junction bases not matched to a gene: 7. CDR3 bases: TGTGCCAGCAGCACGACAGACAGGGGCACAGATACGCAGTATTTT. Translated: CASSTTDRGTDTQYF.

Many counts were recorded for this clonotype. The CDR3 spells CSASPLAGSYEQYF. The CDR3 DNA reads as TGCAGTGCTAGTCCACTAGCGGGATCCTACGAGCAGTACTTC. V and J are TRBV20-1 and TRBJ2-7; TRBD2 aligns across 10 bases. The V and J ends lost 3 bases and 1 base, in that order; junction bases with no gene match: 3. Germline V CDR1 and CDR2: DFQATT, SNEGSKA (reference sequence). CDR3 length: 14 amino acids.

This clonotype was seen only a few times. This chain connects TRBV10-3 to TRBJ1-2; a possible D gene is TRBD1 (5 bases). V was clipped by 0 bases and J by 0 bases, with 11 bases between them. The length of the CDR3 is 16 residues. Germline values: CDR1 ENHRY, CDR2 SYGVKD. The CDR3 region is CAISESYRPSNYGYTF. The CDR3 DNA reads as TGTGCCATCAGTGAGTCGTACAGGCCGTCTAACTATGGCTACACCTTC.

The chain uses TRBV3-1 and TRBJ2-1; D is perhaps TRBD2 (7 bases). The V end lost 1 base, the J end lost 9 bases, and 19 bases lay between the germline ends. Germline-derived CDR1 and CDR2 are LGHDT and YNNKEL (reference sequence). There are 16 residues in the CDR3. This CDR3 is CASSQGVPGGAGEQFF. The CDR3, as DNA: TGTGCCAGCAGCCAAGGAGTCCCTGGGGGGGCAGGTGAGCAGTTCTTC.

This chain joins TRBV7-8 and TRBJ1-2; D gene uncertain. The CDR3 is made up of 13 amino acids. V lost 2 bases and J lost 4, with 8 bases in between. Per germline, CDR1 SGHVS and CDR2 FQNEAQ. CDR3 sequence: CASSLQTGYGYTF. The CDR3 region has the DNA TGTGCCAGCAGCTTACAGACTGGCTATGGCTACACCTTC.

There are a few counts of this clonotype. The chain links TRBV2 to TRBJ2-1; 8 bases are shared with TRBD2. CDR1 and CDR2 from the germline V gene are SNHLY and FYNNEI. This CDR3 contains 13 residues. With 5 bases clipped from V and 7 bases from J, the junction kept 4 bases outside the gene matches. This chain's CDR3 is CASSTGTSNEQFF. As DNA, the CDR3 is TGTGCCAGCAGTACAGGGACTAGTAATGAGCAGTTCTTC.

This clonotype occurred a few times. The chain uses TRBV7-9 and TRBJ2-5; D unresolved. CDR3 length: 12 residues. Trimming left V 1 base short and J 5 bases short, with 5 bases between. CDR1 and CDR2 from the germline V gene are SEHNR and FQNEAQ (reference sequence). CDR3 sequence reads: CASSLGRETQYF. The DNA for the CDR3 is TGTGCCAGCAGCTTAGGGCGGGAGACCCAGTACTTC.

The chain joins TRBV4-3 to TRBJ1-2, with a possible D match to TRBD1 (5 bases). V was shortened by 1 base and J by 8 bases, with 20 bases between the two germline ends. Germline lookup yields CDR1 LGHNA and CDR2 YSLEER. This CDR3 comprises 16 residues. The CDR3 sequence is CASSQGQATAARGYTF. DNA of the CDR3: TGCGCCAGCAGCCAAGGCCAGGCGACAGCCGCTAGAGGCTACACCTTC.

This clonotype was detected a few times. The chain combines TRBV5-4 with TRBJ2-7; 16 bases are shared with TRBD2. The CDR3 sequence is 19 residues long. Per the germline V gene, CDR1 is SGHNT and CDR2 is YYREEE (reference sequence). With V trimmed by 4 bases and J by 0 bases, 10 bases remained unmatched. Here the CDR3 DNA reads TGTGCCAGCAGCCTTGGGACTAGCGGGGGGGTGACTAACTCCTACGAGCAGTACTTC. This codes for CASSLGTSGGVTNSYEQYF.

Many counts were recorded for this clonotype. V usage is TRBV6-5 and J usage is TRBJ1-5; D is uncertain. The length of the CDR3 is 18 residues. The V end lost 0 bases, the J end lost 0 bases, and 15 bases lay between the germline ends. The germline CDR1 and CDR2 sequences are MNHEY and SVGAGI. The CDR3 protein is CASSYSLLGGHSNQPQHF. The CDR3 DNA reads as TGTGCCAGCAGTTACTCCTTACTGGGTGGCCATAGCAATCAGCCCCAGCATTTT.

This clonotype was detected only a few times. The chain uses TRBV20-1 and TRBJ2-2, with TRBD2 matching 8 bases. Trimming removed 1 base from V and 0 bases from J; junction bases left unmatched: 10. The CDR3 length is 18 residues. The germline V gene encodes CDR1 DFQATT and CDR2 SNEGSKA (reference sequence). In DNA form, the CDR3 reads TGCAGTGCTAGAGGTCTACTAGCGGAGAACGCGAACACCGGGGAGCTGTTTTTT. As protein: CSARGLLAENANTGELFF.

The chain joins TRBV27 to TRBJ2-7; perhaps TRBD1 as D (7 bases). This CDR3 region has 15 residues. Germline loops: CDR1 MNHEY, CDR2 SMNVEV (reference sequence). Between the trimmed V and J ends, which lost 4 bases and 2 bases, there was a span of 15 bases. CDR3 sequence: CASSSGVRGAYEQYF. For the CDR3, the DNA is TGTGCCAGCAGTTCCGGGGTCAGGGGGGCCTACGAGCAGTACTTC.

This chain joins TRBV6-1 and TRBJ1-1; tentative D call: TRBD1 (6 bases). V was shortened by 2 bases and J by 5 bases, with 21 bases between the two germline ends. Looked up from germline, CDR1 is MNHNS and CDR2 is SASEGT. This CDR3 is 17 amino acids long. The CDR3 coding sequence is TGTGCCAGCAGTGAATGGACACGGGCAGATAGGGGGACTGAAGCTTTCTTT. As protein: CASSEWTRADRGTEAFF.

This clonotype was seen ten or more times. The J gene is TRBJ2-5, the V gene TRBV18; D is possibly TRBD2 (5 bases). Germline CDR1 reads KGHSH; CDR2 reads LQKENI. The ends were cut back, 2 bases at V and 0 bases at J, with 7 bases in the middle. CDR3 length: 14 amino acids. CDR3 coding DNA: TGTGCCAGCTCACCAGACGGGAACCAAGAGACCCAGTACTTC. Translation gives CASSPDGNQETQYF.

This clonotype was counted ten times or more. V and J are TRBV4-2 and TRBJ2-1, with D unclear. The germline V gene has CDR1 LGHNA and CDR2 YNFKEQ. Between the trimmed V and J ends, which lost 4 bases and 3 bases, there was a span of 7 bases. This CDR3 region has 13 residues. CDR3 amino acids: CASSRGIYNEQFF. The CDR3 DNA reads TGTGCCAGCAGCCGAGGAATCTACAATGAGCAGTTCTTC.

This chain connects TRBV5-6 to TRBJ2-3; D is ambiguous. V dropped 2 bases and J dropped 0 bases, with 10 bases sitting between them. The CDR3 contains 15 residues. CDR1 and CDR2 (germline): SGHDT, YYEEEE. Here the CDR3 DNA reads TGTGCCAGCAGCTTTGCGCGAGTTAGCACAGATACGCAGTATTTT. It specifies CASSFARVSTDTQYF.

This clonotype was counted only a few times. V gene TRBV29-1 combines with J gene TRBJ2-3, with TRBD1 matching over 8 bases. Trimming cost V 1 base and J 1 base; bases outside gene matches: 4. Germline V gene data show CDR1 as SQVTM and CDR2 as ANQGSEA. The CDR3 length is 15 residues. The chain's CDR3 is CSVEGGTGRTDTQYF. The CDR3 bases are TGCAGCGTTGAAGGGGGGACAGGCCGCACAGATACGCAGTATTTT.

In this sample, this clonotype turned up many times. The chain employs TRBV4-3 and TRBJ2-1; possible D gene TRBD2, 5 bases. V was shortened by 0 bases and J by 5 bases, with 20 bases between the two germline ends. The V gene's germline CDR1 is LGHNA and CDR2 YSLEER. CDR3 length: 18 residues. The CDR3 nucleotides are TGCGCCAGCAGCCAAGATCTCAGAGCGGACTCGGGGAACAATGAGCAGTTCTTC. It translates to CASSQDLRADSGNNEQFF.